This TCR beta chain was retrieved from a study of shared clonotypes between healthy human individuals. With 4 bases removed from V and 8 bases from J, the gap between germline ends came to 12 bases. CDR1 is DFQATT and CDR2 is SNEGSKA in the germline V gene (reference sequence). CDR3 length: 11 amino acids. Sequenced by immunoSEQ multiplex PCR; TCRdb stores in-frame clones only, minus some. The sample shows 800,000 to 1,200,000 clones, 75% to 80% of them seen only once. Sequencing input: memory CD4+ T cells from PBMCs. The subset is: CD45RA-negative fraction. The chain recombines TRBV20-1 with TRBJ2-7; D may match TRBD1 or TRBD2 (5 bases each). The TCR comes from a young man in good health. Some clones in this sample may be carry-over from other donors' samples. The CDR3 loop reads CSANSPGQQYF. DNA of the CDR3: TGCAGTGCTAACTCACCGGGACAGCAGTACTTC.